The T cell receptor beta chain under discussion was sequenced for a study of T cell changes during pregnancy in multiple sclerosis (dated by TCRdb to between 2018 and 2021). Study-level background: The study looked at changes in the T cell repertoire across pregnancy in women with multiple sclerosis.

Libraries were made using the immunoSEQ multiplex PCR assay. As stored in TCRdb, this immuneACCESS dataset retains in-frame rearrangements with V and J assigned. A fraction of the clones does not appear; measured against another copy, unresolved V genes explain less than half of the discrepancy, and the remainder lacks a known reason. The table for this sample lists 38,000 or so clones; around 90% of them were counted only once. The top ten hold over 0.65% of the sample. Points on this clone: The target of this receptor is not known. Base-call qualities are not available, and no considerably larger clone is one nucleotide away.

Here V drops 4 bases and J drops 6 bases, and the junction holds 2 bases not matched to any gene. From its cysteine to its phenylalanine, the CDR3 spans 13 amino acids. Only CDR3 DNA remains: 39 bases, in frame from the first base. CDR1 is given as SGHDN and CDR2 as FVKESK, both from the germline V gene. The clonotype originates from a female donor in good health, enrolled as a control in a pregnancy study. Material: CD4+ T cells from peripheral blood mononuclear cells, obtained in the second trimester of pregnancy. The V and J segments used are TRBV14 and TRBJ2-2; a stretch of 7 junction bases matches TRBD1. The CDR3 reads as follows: CASSPQGAGELFF. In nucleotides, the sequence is TGTGCCAGCAGCCCCCAGGGGGCCGGGGAGCTGTTTTTT.